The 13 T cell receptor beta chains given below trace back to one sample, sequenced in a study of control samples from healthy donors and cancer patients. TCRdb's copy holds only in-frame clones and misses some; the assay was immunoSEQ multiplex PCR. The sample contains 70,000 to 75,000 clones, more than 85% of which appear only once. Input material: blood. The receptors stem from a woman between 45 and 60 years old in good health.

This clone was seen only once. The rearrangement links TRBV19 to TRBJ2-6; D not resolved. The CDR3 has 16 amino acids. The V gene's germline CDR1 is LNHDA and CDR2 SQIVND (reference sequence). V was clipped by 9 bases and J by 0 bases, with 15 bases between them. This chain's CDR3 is CASSNRLNSGANVLTF. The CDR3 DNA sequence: TGTGCCAGCTCCAACCGACTCAACTCTGGGGCCAACGTCCTGACTTTC.

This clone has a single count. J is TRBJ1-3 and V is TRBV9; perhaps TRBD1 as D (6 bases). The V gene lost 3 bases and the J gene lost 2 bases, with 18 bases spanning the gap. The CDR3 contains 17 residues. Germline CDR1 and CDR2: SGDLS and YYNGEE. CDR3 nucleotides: TGTGCCAGCAGCGACCCGGAGGGGACATTCCCTGGAAACACCATATATTTT. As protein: CASSDPEGTFPGNTIYF.

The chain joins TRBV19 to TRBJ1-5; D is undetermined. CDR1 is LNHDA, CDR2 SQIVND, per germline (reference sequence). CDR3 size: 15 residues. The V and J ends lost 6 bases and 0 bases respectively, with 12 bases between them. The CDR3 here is CASSLVPYSNQPQHF. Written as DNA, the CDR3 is TGTGCCAGTAGCCTTGTTCCTTATAGCAATCAGCCCCAGCATTTT.

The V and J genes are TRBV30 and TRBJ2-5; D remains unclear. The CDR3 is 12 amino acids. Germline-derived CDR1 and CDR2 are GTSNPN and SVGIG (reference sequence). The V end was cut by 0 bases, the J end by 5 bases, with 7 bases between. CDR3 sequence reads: CAWSVGRETQYF. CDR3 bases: TGTGCCTGGAGTGTAGGCCGGGAGACCCAGTACTTC. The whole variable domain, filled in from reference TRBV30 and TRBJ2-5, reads SQTIHQWPATLVQPVGSPLSLECTVEGTSNPNLYWYRQAAGRGLQLLFYSVGIGQISSEVPQNLSASRPQDRQFILSSKKLLLSDSGFYLCAWSVGRETQYFGPGTRLLVL.

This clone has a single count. In nucleotides, the CDR3 is TGTGCCAGCAGTGGTCAGCAGAATCAGCCCCAGCATTTT. This codes for CASSGQQNQPQHF. The genes are TRBV2 and TRBJ1-5; D ambiguous. The V gene's germline CDR1 is SNHLY and CDR2 FYNNEI. V lost 4 bases to trimming and J lost 4 bases, with 8 bases between them. The CDR3 covers 13 residues. The whole variable domain, remainder taken from reference TRBV2 and TRBJ1-5, is EPEVTQTPSHQVTQMGQEVILRCVPISNHLYFYWYRQILGQKVEFLVSFYNNEISEKSEIFDDQFSVERPDGSNFTLKIRSTKLEDSAMYFCASSGQQNQPQHFGDGTRLSIL.

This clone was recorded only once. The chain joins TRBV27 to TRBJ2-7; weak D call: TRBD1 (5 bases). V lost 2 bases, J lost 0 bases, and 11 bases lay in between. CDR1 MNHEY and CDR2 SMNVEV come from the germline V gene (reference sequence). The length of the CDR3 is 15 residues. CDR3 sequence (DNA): TGTGCCAGCAGTTTAACCCAGGGTAGCTCCTACGAGCAGTACTTC. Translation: CASSLTQGSSYEQYF.

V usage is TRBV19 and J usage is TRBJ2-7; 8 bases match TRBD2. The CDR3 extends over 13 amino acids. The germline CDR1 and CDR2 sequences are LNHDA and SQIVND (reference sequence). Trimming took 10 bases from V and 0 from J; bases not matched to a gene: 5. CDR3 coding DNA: TGTGCCATCGGGGGGGGGCCCTCCTACGAGCAGTACTTC. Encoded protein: CAIGGGPSYEQYF.

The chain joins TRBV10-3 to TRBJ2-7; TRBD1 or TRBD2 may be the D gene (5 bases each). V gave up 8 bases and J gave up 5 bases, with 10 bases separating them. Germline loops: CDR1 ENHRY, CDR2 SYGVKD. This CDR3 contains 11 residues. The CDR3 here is CAIGGEDEQYF. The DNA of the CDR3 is TGTGCCATCGGGGGTGAAGACGAGCAGTACTTC.

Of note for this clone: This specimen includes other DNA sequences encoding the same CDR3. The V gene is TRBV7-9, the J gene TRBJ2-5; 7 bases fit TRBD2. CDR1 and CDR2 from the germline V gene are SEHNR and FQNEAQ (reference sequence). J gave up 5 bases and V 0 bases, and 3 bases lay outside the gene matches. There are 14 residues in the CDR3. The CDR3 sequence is CASSLAGGGETQYF. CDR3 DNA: TGTGCCAGCAGCTTAGCTGGGGGAGGGGAGACCCAGTACTTC.

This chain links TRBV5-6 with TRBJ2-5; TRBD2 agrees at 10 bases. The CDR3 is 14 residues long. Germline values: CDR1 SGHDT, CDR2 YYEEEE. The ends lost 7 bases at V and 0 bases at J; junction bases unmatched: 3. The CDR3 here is CASGSGRYQETQYF. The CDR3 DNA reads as TGTGCCAGCGGTAGCGGGAGGTACCAAGAGACCCAGTACTTC.

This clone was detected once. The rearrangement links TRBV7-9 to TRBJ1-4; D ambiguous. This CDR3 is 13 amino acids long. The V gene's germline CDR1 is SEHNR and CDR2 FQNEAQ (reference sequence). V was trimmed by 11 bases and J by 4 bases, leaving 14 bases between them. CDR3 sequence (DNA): TGTGCCTCCCGGGCGGAGAATAATGAAAAACTGTTTTTT. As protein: CASRAENNEKLFF.

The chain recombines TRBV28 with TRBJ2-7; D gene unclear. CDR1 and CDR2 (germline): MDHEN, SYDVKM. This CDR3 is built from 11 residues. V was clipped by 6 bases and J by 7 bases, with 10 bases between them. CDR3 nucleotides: TGTGCCAGCAGGGGGATGGGGGAGCAGTACTTC. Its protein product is CASRGMGEQYF.

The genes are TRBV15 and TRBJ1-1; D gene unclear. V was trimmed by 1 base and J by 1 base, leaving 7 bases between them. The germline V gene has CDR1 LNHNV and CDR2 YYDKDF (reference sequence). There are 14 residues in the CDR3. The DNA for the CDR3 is TGTGCCACCAGCAGAGCCTCAGGGAACACTGAAGCTTTCTTT. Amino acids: CATSRASGNTEAFF.